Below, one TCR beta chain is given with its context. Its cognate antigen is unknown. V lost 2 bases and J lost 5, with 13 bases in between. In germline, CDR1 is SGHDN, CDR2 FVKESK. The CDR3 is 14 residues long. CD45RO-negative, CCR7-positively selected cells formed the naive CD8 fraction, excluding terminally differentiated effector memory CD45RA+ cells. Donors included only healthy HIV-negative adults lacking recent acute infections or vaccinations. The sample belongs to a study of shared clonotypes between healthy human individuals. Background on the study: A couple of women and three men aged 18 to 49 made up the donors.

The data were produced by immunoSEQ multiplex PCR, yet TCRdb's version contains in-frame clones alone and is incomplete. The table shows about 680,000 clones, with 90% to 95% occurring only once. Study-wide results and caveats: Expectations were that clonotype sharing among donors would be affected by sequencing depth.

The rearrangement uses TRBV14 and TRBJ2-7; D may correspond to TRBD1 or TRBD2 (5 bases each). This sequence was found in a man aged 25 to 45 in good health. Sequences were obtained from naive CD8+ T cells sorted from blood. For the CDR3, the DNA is TGTGCCAGCAGCCAAAGAGGCAGGGACCACGAGCAGTACTTC. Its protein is CASSQRGRDHEQYF.